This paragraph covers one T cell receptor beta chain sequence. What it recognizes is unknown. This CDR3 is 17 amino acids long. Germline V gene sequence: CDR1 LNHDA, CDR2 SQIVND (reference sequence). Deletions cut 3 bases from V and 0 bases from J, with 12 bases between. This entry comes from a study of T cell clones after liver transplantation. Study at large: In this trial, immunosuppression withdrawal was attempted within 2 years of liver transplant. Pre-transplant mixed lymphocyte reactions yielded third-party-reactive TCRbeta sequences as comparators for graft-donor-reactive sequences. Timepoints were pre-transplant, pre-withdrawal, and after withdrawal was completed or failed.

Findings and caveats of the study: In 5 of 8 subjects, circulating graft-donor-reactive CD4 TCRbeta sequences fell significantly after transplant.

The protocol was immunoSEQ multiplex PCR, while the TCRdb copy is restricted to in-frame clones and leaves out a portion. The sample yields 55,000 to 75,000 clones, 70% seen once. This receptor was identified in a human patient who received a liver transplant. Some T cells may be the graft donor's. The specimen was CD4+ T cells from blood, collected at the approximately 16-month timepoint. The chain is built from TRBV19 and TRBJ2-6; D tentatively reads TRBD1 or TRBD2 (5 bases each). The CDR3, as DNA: TGTGCCAGTAGTATCTTCGGGGCGGCCTCTGGGGCCAACGTCCTGACTTTC. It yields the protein CASSIFGAASGANVLTF.